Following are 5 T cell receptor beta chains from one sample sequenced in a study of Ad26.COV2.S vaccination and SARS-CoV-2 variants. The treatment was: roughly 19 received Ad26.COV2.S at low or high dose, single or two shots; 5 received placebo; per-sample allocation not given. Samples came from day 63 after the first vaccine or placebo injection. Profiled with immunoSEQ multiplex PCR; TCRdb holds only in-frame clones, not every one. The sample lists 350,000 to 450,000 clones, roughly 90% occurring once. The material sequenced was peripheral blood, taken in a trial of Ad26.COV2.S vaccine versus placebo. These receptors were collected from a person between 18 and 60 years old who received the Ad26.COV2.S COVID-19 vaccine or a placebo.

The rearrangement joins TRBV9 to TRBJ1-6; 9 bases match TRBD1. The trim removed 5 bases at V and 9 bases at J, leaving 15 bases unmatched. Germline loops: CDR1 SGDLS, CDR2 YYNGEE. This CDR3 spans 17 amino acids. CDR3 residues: CASSSLAGGTGFSPLHF. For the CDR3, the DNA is TGTGCCAGCAGTTCCCTGGCCGGCGGGACAGGGTTTTCACCCCTCCACTTT.

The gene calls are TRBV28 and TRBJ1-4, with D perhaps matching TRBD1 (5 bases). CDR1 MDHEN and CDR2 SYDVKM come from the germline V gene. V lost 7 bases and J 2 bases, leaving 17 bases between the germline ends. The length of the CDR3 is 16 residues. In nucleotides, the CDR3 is TGTGCCAGCACCTTATCATCAGGGAACACTAATGAAAAACTGTTTTTT. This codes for CASTLSSGNTNEKLFF.

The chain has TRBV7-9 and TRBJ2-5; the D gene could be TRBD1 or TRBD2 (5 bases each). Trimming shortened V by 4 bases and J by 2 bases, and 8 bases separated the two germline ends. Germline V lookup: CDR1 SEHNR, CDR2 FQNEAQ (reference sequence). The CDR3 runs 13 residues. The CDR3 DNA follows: TGTGCCAGCAGCTCGGGGCTACAAGAGACCCAGTACTTC. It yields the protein CASSSGLQETQYF.

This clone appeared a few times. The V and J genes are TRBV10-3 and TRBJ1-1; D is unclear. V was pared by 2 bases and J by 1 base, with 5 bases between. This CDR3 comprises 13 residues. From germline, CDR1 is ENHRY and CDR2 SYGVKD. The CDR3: CAISEGWNTEAFF. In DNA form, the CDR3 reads TGTGCCATCAGTGAGGGCTGGAACACTGAAGCTTTCTTT.

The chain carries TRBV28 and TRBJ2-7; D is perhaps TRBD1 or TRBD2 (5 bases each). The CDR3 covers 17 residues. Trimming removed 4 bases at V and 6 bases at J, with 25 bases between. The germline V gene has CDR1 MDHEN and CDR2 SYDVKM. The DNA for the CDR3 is TGTGCCAGCAGTTATCCGAGGTTAAGGGGACCGTTTCTCGAGCAGTACTTC. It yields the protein CASSYPRLRGPFLEQYF. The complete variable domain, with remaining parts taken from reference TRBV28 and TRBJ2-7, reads DVKVTQSSRYLVKRTGEKVFLECVQDMDHENMFWYRQDPGLGLRLIYFSYDVKMKEKGDIPEGYSVSREKKERFSLILESASTNQTSMYLCASSYPRLRGPFLEQYFGPGTRLTVT.